This entry describes one T cell receptor (beta chain). The antigen it recognizes is unknown. No base quality values were provided; no much bigger clone lies one nucleotide off. This record belongs to a study of T-cell reconstitution after alpha-beta-depleted transplantation in children (dated by TCRdb to about 2016). Background for the entire study: Using TCR repertoire profiling, the study followed T-cell immune reconstitution in a quantitative way in children after TCRalphabeta/CD19-depleted allogeneic hematopoietic cell transplantation. Summary of the overall study and its limitations: Over subsequent months, a decline in hyperexpanded clone frequencies was noted, and after one year, T-cell counts and TCRbeta diversity were mostly ascribed to newly produced T cells. The high TCRbeta diversity at day 60 in some patients was ascribed to recipient T cells and intrathymic progenitors that had survived conditioning. The apparently early recovery of alphabetaT-cell counts about two months after transplant reportedly depended on only several hundred rapidly expanded clones that came from non-depleted graft cells.

Measured from the cysteine to the phenylalanine, the CDR3 is 15 residues long. This entry keeps only the CDR3 DNA: 45 bases, framed from base 1. CDR1 and CDR2 are read off the germline V gene as MDHEN and SYDVKM. V is trimmed back by 6 bases and J by 3 bases, and the junction contains 10 bases that no gene match accounts for. The sample's treatment or condition label is to be understood as: allogeneic hematopoietic cell transplantation with graft depleted of TCRalphabeta T cells and CD19 B cells. TCRalphabeta/CD19-depleted allogeneic hematopoietic cell grafts were given to the transplant recipients, all of whom were children. The library was prepared using PCR. Sequencing was carried out with an Illumina HiSeq 2500. TCR libraries were prepared with molecular barcoding, using unique molecular identifiers to normalize TCRbeta repertoire quantification. In TCRdb, the public reads were trimmed at Q25 with fastp and aligned with MiXCR, with productive beta chains retained. Rows with one shared CDR3 protein collapse into an entry with the most common genes and DNA. Recorded for this sample are 330,000 or so distinct CDR3 sequences; roughly 9.1% of them occurred a single time. The ten largest clones represent just under 7.5% of the sample.

This TCR came from a boy younger than two with acute myeloid leukemia, due to receive a stem cell transplant. The chain couples TRBV28 to TRBJ2-7, and 8 bases in between align with TRBD1. This sample comprised PBMCs, obtained before TCRalphabeta/CD19-depleted stem cell transplant. The nucleotide sequence reads TGTGCCAGCAGAGTCGGACAGGGATATGTCTACGAGCAGTACTTC. Translated, this gives CASRVGQGYVYEQYF. This CDR3, with the reference TRBV28 and TRBJ2-7 proteins standing in past its ends, gives the full variable domain DVKVTQSSRYLVKRTGEKVFLECVQDMDHENMFWYRQDPGLGLRLIYFSYDVKMKEKGDIPEGYSVSREKKERFSLILESASTNQTSMYLCASRVGQGYVYEQYFGPGTRLTVT.